There are many counts of the clone carrying this T cell receptor (beta chain). What it recognizes is unknown. In germline, CDR1 is MNHEY, CDR2 SVGEGT. This CDR3 is built from 15 residues. V dropped 5 bases and J dropped 0 bases, with 14 bases sitting between them. This entry comes from a study of molecular identifiers for immune sequencing clone quantification. Study outcomes and limitations: Clonotypes surpassing 20 RNA copies contained over 98% of effector molecules, versus under 1% in naive cells.

TCRdb itself ran the PCR reads through MiXCR, one entry per CDR3 protein. The table records almost 20,000 distinct CDR3 sequences, roughly 20% of them present only once. This TCR was sampled from a human donor in good health. Some libraries in this study had Jurkat cell RNA spiked in. J is TRBJ2-7 and V is TRBV6-2 or TRBV6-3, with TRBD2 as a possible D gene (6 bases). Material: naive CD8+ T cells from blood, with Jurkat cell RNA spiked in. The subset denotes: FACS-sorted CD8+CD4-CCR7+CD45RA+ naive T cells. CDR3 sequence reads: CASSPGLLSSYEQYF. CDR3 DNA: TGTGCCAGCAGTCCGGGACTCCTGAGCTCCTACGAGCAGTACTTC.